This T cell receptor beta chain was observed in a study of T cells in Graves' hyperthyroidism and ophthalmopathy. Notes on the study in general: Blood held most thyroid clonotypes expanded above 0.001 frequency.

The J segment lost 1 base and the V segment lost 0 bases, leaving 6 bases of the junction unmatched. The CDR3 sequence is 16 residues long. Germline V gene sequence: CDR1 SGHRS, CDR2 YFSETQ. As for this clonotype: Antigen unknown.

From RNA transcripts, TCR beta CDR3 regions were amplified. First-round RT-PCR targeting the TCR CDR3 was performed with the HTBI primer set. MiXCR, applied by TCRdb to the multiplex PCR reads, yields one record per CDR3 protein. The sample lists a few hundred thousand distinct CDR3 sequences; approximately 23% were seen once. Uncontrolled infection, other autoimmune disease, pregnancy or lactation led to exclusion. Fresh 10 ml peripheral blood yielded PBMCs. Sequencing was done on a sample of blood. The receptor was derived from a woman aged 70-85 years with Graves' ophthalmopathy. This chain connects TRBV5-1 to TRBJ2-5; 7 bases align to TRBD2. CDR3 in amino acids: CASSLVGRTSQETQYF. For the CDR3, the DNA is TGCGCCAGCAGCTTGGTTGGACGGACTAGCCAAGAGACCCAGTACTTC.